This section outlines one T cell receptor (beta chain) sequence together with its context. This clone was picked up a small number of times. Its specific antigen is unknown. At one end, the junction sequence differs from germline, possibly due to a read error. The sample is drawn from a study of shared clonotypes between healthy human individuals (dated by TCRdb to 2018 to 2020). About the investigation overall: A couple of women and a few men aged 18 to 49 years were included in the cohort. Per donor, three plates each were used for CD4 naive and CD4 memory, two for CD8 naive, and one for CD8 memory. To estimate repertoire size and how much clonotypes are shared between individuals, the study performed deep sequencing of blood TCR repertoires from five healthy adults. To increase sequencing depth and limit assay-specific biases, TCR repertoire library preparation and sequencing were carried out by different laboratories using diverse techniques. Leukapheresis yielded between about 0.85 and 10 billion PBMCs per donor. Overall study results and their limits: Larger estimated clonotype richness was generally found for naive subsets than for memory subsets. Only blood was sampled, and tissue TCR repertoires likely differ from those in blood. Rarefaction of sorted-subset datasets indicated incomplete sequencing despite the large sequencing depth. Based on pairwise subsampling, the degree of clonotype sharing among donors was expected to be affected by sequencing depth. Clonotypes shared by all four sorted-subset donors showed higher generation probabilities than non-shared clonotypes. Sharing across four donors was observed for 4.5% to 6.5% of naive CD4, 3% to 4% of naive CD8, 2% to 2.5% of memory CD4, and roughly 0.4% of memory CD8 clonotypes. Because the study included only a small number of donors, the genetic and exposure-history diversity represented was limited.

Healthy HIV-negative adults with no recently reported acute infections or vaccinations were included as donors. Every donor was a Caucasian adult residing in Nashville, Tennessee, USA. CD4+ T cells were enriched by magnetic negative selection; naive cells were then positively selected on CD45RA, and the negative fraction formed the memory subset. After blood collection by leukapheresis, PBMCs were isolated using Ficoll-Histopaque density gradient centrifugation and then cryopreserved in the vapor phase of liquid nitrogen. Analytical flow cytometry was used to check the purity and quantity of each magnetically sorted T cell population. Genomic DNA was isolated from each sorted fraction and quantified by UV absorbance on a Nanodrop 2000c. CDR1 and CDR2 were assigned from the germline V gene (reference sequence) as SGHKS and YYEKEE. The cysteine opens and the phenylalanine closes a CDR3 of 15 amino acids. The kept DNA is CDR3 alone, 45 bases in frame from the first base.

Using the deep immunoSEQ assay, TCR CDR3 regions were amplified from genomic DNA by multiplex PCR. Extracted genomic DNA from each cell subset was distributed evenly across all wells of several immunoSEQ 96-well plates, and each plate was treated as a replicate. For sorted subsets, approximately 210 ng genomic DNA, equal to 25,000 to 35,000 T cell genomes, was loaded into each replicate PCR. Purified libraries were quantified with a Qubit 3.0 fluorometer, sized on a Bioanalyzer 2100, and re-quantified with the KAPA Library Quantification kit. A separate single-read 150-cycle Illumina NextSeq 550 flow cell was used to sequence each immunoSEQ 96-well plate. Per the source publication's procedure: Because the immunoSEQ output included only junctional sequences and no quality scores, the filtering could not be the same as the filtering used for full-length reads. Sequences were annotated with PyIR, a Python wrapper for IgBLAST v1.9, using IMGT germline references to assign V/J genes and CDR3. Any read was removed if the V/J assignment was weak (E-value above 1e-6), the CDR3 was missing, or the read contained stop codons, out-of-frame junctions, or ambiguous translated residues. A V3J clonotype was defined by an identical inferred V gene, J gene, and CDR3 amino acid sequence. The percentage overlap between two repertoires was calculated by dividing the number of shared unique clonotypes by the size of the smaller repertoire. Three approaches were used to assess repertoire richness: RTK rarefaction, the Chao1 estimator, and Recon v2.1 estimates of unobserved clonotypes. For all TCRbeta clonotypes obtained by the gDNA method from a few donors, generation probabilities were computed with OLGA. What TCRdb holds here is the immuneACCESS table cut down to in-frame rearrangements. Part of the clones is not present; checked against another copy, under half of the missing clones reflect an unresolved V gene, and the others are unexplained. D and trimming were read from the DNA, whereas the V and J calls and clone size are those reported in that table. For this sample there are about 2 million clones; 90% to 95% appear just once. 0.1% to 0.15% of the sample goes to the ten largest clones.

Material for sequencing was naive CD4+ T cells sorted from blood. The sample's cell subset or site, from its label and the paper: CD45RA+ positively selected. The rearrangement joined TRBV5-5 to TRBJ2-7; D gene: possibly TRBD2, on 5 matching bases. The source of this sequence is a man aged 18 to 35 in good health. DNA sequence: TGTGCCAGCAGCTTGGTTGGCGCTAGCTCCTCCGAGCAGTACTTC. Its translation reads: CASSLVGASSSEQYF.